This paragraph covers one T cell receptor beta chain sequence. The V end was cut by 5 bases, the J end by 5 bases, with 13 bases between. CDR3 length: 14 amino acids. Germline loops: CDR1 SGDLS, CDR2 YYNGEE. The data are from a study of long-term antiretroviral therapy in people with HIV. Survey-level resolution applied to immunoSEQ assay v3.0. Clones were sequenced by immunoSEQ multiplex PCR, and TCRdb holds only the in-frame ones, with some missing. Of 29,000 or so clones listed, around 96% are singletons. This chain joins TRBV9 and TRBJ2-2, with a tentative D call TRBD2 (5 bases). The origin of this receptor is a man in his thirties or forties with HIV. Specimen: unsorted PBMCs, collected 5.3 years after starting antiretroviral therapy. The CDR3 nucleotides are TGTGCCAGCAGGGGGAGTCTAGCTACCGGGGAGCTGTTTTTT. This encodes CASRGSLATGELFF. The variable domain in full, with the rest retrieved from reference TRBV9 and TRBJ2-2, is DSGVTQTPKHLITATGQRVTLRCSPRSGDLSVYWYQQSLDQGLQFLIQYYNGEERAKGNILERFSAQQFPDLHSELNLSSLELGDSALYFCASRGSLATGELFFGEGSRLTVL.